The 2 T cell receptor beta chains below come from one sample, sequenced in a study of blood T cell repertoires in COVID-19. This table comes from immunoSEQ multiplex PCR, and its TCRdb copy is limited to in-frame clones, with some not included. The table has around 140,000 clones, around 82% seen once. The specimen sequenced was peripheral blood. These receptors were obtained from a woman aged 55 to 70 with acute or convalescent COVID-19.

With respect to this clone: The sample holds other DNA sequences that translate to the same CDR3. V gene TRBV9 combines with J gene TRBJ2-2; D not certain. CDR1 SGDLS and CDR2 YYNGEE come from the germline V gene. This CDR3 region has 14 residues. V was cut by 0 bases and J by 6 bases, with 9 bases left in between. Here the CDR3 DNA reads TGTGCCAGCAGCGTAGTGGGTGGAGCCGGGGAGCTGTTTTTT. This translates into CASSVVGGAGELFF.

The chain joins TRBV3-1 (or the pseudogene TRBV3-2) to TRBJ1-3, with D maybe TRBD1 (5 bases). CDR3 size: 14 residues. Germline V gene sequence: CDR1 LGHDT, CDR2 YNNKEL (reference sequence). V was clipped by 3 bases and J by 2 bases, with 8 bases between them. CDR3 in DNA: TGTGCCAGCAGCCAGAAAGGGGCTGGAAACACCATATATTTT. Translating gives CASSQKGAGNTIYF.